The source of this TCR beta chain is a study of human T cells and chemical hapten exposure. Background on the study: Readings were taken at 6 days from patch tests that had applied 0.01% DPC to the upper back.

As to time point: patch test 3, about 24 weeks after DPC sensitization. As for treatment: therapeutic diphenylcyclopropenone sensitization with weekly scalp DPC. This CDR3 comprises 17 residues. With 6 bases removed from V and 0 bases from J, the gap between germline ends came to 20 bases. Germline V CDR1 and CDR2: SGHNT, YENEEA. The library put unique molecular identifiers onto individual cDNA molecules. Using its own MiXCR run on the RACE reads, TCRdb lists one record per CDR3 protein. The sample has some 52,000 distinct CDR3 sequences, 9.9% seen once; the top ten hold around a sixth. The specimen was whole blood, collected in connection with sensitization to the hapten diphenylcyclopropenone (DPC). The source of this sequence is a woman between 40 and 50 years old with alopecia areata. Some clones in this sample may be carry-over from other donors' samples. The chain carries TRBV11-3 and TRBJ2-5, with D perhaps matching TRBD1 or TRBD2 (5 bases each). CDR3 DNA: TGTGCCAGCAGACACCTACCGGGACCAAAGTACCAAGAGACCCAGTACTTC. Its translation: CASRHLPGPKYQETQYF.